Listed below are T cell receptor beta chains from one sample, sequenced in a study of shared clonotypes between healthy human individuals. Using immunoSEQ multiplex PCR, the repertoire was profiled, and TCRdb retains in-frame clones only, with some absent. The sample has under 1,100,000 clones; approximately 78% are singletons. Sequences were obtained from memory CD4+ T cells from PBMCs. Receptors originate from a young man in good health. Some clones in this sample may be carry-over from other donors' samples. Each CDR3 is given with its conserved first and last residue. A D gene is named only where the DNA matches it firmly. The size of a clone is reported for some rows only, either as once, few or many, or as a class for expanded clones.

clone_size: -
v_call: TRBV30
j_call: TRBJ1-1
d_call: -
cdr3_nt: TGTGCCTGGAGAATGGACGGGGAGGGGGCTTTCTTT
cdr3_aa: CAWRMDGEGAFF

clone_size: -
v_call: TRBV27
j_call: TRBJ2-3
d_call: TRBD2
cdr3_nt: TGTGCCAGCAGTCTAATGACTAGCGGCACCGGTACGCAGTATTTT
cdr3_aa: CASSLMTSGTGTQYF

clone_size: -
v_call: TRBV28
j_call: TRBJ1-2
d_call: -
cdr3_nt: TGTGCCAGCAGTTTGGCTATCGAAACTGCAAGATCTCGACGGGGATATGGCTACACCTTC
cdr3_aa: CASSLAIETARSRRGYGYTF

clone_size: -
v_call: TRBV6-5
j_call: TRBJ1-1
d_call: -
cdr3_nt: TGTGCCAGCAGCCAGGGACCGTTTGAAGCTTTCTTT
cdr3_aa: CASSQGPFEAFF

clone_size: -
v_call: TRBV18
j_call: TRBJ2-1
d_call: TRBD1
cdr3_nt: TGTGCCAGCTCACCCACCGGGACAGGGGCCTACAATGAGCAGTTCTTC
cdr3_aa: CASSPTGTGAYNEQFF

clone_size: -
v_call: TRBV4-1
j_call: TRBJ2-2
d_call: -
cdr3_nt: TGCGCCAGCAGCCAAGAATGGGTTCCCGGGGAGCTGTTTTTT
cdr3_aa: CASSQEWVPGELFF

clone_size: many
v_call: TRBV28
j_call: TRBJ1-1
d_call: -
cdr3_nt: TGTGCCAGCACCCCAGCTCAGGGAGGGTGGGACACTGAAGCTTTCTTT
cdr3_aa: CASTPAQGGWDTEAFF

clone_size: -
v_call: TRBV2
j_call: TRBJ2-5
d_call: TRBD1
cdr3_nt: TGTGCCAGCAGTTCTACAGGGGGCTGGTACCAAGAGACCCAGTACTTC
cdr3_aa: CASSSTGGWYQETQYF

clone_size: -
v_call: TRBV27
j_call: TRBJ2-7
d_call: TRBD2
cdr3_nt: TGTGCCAGCAGATATGGGACTAGCGGAGTTTACGAGCAGTACTTC
cdr3_aa: CASRYGTSGVYEQYF

clone_size: -
v_call: TRBV6-5
j_call: TRBJ2-6
d_call: -
cdr3_nt: TGTGCCAGCAGTTACTCGTGGGGTACTGGGGCCAACGTCCTGACTTTC
cdr3_aa: CASSYSWGTGANVLTF

clone_size: many
v_call: TRBV20-1
j_call: TRBJ2-3
d_call: -
cdr3_nt: TGCAGTGCTTTTAGGGCAGATACGCAGTATTTT
cdr3_aa: CSAFRADTQYF

clone_size: -
v_call: TRBV7-9
j_call: TRBJ2-7
d_call: TRBD1
cdr3_nt: TGTGCCAGCAGCTTAGGAGCAGGGGGCGTGGGAAACGAGCAGTACTTC
cdr3_aa: CASSLGAGGVGNEQYF

clone_size: -
v_call: TRBV7-3
j_call: TRBJ2-1
d_call: TRBD2
cdr3_nt: TGTGCCAGCAGCTCACCCGCTAGCGGGAGGGTCCTCAATGAGCAGTTCTTC
cdr3_aa: CASSSPASGRVLNEQFF

clone_size: many
v_call: TRBV7-9
j_call: TRBJ2-1
d_call: TRBD2
cdr3_nt: TGTGCCAGCAGCCTAGACCGGGGACTAGCGCGAATCAATGAGCAGTTCTTC
cdr3_aa: CASSLDRGLARINEQFF

clone_size: -
v_call: TRBV2
j_call: TRBJ1-1
d_call: -
cdr3_nt: TGTGCCAGCAGTGACAGGCGGATGAACACTGAAGCTTTCTTT
cdr3_aa: CASSDRRMNTEAFF

clone_size: once
v_call: TRBV28
j_call: TRBJ2-2
d_call: TRBD2
cdr3_nt: TGTGCCAGCAGCCCTAGCGGGGCGGGGACCGGGGAGCTGTTTTTT
cdr3_aa: CASSPSGAGTGELFF

clone_size: -
v_call: TRBV6-4
j_call: TRBJ1-2
d_call: -
cdr3_nt: TGTGCCAGCAGCCGGACAGCCTTTAACTATGGCTACACCTTC
cdr3_aa: CASSRTAFNYGYTF

clone_size: -
v_call: TRBV28
j_call: TRBJ1-3
d_call: -
cdr3_nt: TGTGCCAGCAGTTTCGGGGGGGCGAATGGAAACACCATATATTTT
cdr3_aa: CASSFGGANGNTIYF

clone_size: few
v_call: TRBV30
j_call: TRBJ2-7
d_call: TRBD1
cdr3_nt: TGTGCCTGGGCCCTGGGACAGGGGTGGAACGAGCAGTACTTC
cdr3_aa: CAWALGQGWNEQYF

clone_size: -
v_call: TRBV6-6
j_call: TRBJ2-7
d_call: -
cdr3_nt: TGTGCCAGCAGTTACGGCTTGGGGTCCTACTACGAGCAGTACTTC
cdr3_aa: CASSYGLGSYYEQYF

clone_size: few
v_call: TRBV6-4
j_call: TRBJ2-1
d_call: -
cdr3_nt: TGTGCCAGCAGTGACTCAGGGCACAGGCAGCAGTTCTTC
cdr3_aa: CASSDSGHRQQFF

clone_size: -
v_call: TRBV25-1
j_call: TRBJ2-1
d_call: -
cdr3_nt: TGTGCCAGCAGTGCACCCGGACAGTACAATGAGCAGTTCTTC
cdr3_aa: CASSAPGQYNEQFF

clone_size: -
v_call: TRBV30
j_call: TRBJ2-7
d_call: -
cdr3_nt: TGTGCCTGGAGTGTGGGGCTTTCCTCCTACGAGCAGTACTTC
cdr3_aa: CAWSVGLSSYEQYF

clone_size: -
v_call: TRBV6-1
j_call: TRBJ1-2
d_call: -
cdr3_nt: TGTGCCAGCAGTGAATCGGGGGGCGCGGGTGGTGGCTACACCTTC
cdr3_aa: CASSESGGAGGGYTF

clone_size: -
v_call: TRBV28
j_call: TRBJ1-2
d_call: TRBD1
cdr3_nt: TGTGCCACGGGGGATCCCGGGACAGGCCACTATGGCTACACCTTC
cdr3_aa: CATGDPGTGHYGYTF